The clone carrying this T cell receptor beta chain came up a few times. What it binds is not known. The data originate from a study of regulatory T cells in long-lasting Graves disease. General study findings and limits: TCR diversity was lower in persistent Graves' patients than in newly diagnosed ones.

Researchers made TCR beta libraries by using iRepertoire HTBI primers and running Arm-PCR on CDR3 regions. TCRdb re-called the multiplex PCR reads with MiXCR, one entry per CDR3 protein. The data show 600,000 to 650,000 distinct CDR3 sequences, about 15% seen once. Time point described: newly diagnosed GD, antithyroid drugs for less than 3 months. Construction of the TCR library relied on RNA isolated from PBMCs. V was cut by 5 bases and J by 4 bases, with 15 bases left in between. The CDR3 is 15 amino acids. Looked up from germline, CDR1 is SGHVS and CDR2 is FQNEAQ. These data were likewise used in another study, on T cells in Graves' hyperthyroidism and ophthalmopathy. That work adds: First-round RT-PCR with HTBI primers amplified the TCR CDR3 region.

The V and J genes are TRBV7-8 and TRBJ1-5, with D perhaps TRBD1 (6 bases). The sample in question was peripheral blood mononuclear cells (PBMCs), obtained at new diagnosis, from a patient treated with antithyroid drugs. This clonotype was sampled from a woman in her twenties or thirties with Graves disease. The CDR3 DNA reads TGTGCCAGCAGCCCCGGACAGACTCCAAATCAGCCCCAGCATTTT. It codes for CASSPGQTPNQPQHF.